Here is one TCR beta chain with its context. There is no known antigen for this receptor. One base away there is no much larger clone; base qualities are not given. The data derive from a study of blood T cell repertoires in COVID-19 (dated by TCRdb to about 2020). With respect to the entire study: Collaborator samples came from the United States, Italy and Spain and covered acute and convalescent phases of COVID-19. The prospective study material was composed of cDNA or gDNA derived from T cells, B-cell-depleted T cells, or PBMCs. Deeply sampled blood TCRbeta repertoires from subjects exposed to, actively infected with, or recovered from COVID-19 were included in the dataset. The repertoires were made available in a free public database intended to serve as a resource for research on the immune response to SARS-CoV-2. Samples came from the ongoing ImmuneRACE study (first 160 participants) plus 1,254 subjects from 6 global collaborators. Sample metadata almost always included a de-identified subject ID, COVID-19 status, age in years and sex. Where available, HLA class I and class II types were taken from metadata supplied by the sample provider and were not determined by assay-based typing. What the research found in general, with its limitations: The amount of clinical and demographic metadata varied by source and participant and was provided uncurated.

Germline trimming: 6 bases from V, 0 bases from J; junction bases outside gene matches: 8. CDR1 and CDR2 (SNHLY, FYNNEI) derive from the germline V gene. Including cysteine and phenylalanine, the CDR3 has 16 amino acids. The retained sequence is limited to the CDR3, 48 bases, with the frame set at the first base. The collaborating institutions used their own protocols to collect whole blood in K2EDTA tubes. For TCRbeta analysis, collaborators shipped samples in one of three forms: frozen whole blood, isolated PBMCs, or DNA extracted from either of those sample types. TCRbeta CDR3 regions were amplified from genomic DNA using the immunoSEQ Assay, a bias-controlled multiplex PCR. From the authors' description of their analysis: Within the assay, amplification of reference gene primers was used to estimate how many nucleated cells each sample contained. To quantify the absolute abundance of each unique TCRbeta CDR3 rearrangement, sequence reads were collapsed and filtered. For each sample, productive Simpson clonality was calculated by taking the square root of Simpson's diversity index across productive rearrangements. Held by TCRdb, this immuneACCESS table contains in-frame sequences only and omits some clones. Under half of the omission traces to an unresolved V gene where checked; the cause of the rest is unknown. V, J and clone size are taken as reported in that table, and D and trimming were inferred from the DNA itself. The sample yields 270,000 or so clones; roughly 85% were counted once. Together, the top ten hold roughly 3.1% of the sample.

Recombination connected TRBV2 to TRBJ1-5, with 7 central nucleotides matching TRBD1. The specimen sequenced was peripheral blood. This sequence was found in a woman between 18 and 29 years old with acute or convalescent COVID-19. The CDR3 protein sequence reads: CASSRDSPYSNQPQHF. DNA sequence: TGTGCCAGCAGCAGGGACAGCCCTTATAGCAATCAGCCCCAGCATTTT.